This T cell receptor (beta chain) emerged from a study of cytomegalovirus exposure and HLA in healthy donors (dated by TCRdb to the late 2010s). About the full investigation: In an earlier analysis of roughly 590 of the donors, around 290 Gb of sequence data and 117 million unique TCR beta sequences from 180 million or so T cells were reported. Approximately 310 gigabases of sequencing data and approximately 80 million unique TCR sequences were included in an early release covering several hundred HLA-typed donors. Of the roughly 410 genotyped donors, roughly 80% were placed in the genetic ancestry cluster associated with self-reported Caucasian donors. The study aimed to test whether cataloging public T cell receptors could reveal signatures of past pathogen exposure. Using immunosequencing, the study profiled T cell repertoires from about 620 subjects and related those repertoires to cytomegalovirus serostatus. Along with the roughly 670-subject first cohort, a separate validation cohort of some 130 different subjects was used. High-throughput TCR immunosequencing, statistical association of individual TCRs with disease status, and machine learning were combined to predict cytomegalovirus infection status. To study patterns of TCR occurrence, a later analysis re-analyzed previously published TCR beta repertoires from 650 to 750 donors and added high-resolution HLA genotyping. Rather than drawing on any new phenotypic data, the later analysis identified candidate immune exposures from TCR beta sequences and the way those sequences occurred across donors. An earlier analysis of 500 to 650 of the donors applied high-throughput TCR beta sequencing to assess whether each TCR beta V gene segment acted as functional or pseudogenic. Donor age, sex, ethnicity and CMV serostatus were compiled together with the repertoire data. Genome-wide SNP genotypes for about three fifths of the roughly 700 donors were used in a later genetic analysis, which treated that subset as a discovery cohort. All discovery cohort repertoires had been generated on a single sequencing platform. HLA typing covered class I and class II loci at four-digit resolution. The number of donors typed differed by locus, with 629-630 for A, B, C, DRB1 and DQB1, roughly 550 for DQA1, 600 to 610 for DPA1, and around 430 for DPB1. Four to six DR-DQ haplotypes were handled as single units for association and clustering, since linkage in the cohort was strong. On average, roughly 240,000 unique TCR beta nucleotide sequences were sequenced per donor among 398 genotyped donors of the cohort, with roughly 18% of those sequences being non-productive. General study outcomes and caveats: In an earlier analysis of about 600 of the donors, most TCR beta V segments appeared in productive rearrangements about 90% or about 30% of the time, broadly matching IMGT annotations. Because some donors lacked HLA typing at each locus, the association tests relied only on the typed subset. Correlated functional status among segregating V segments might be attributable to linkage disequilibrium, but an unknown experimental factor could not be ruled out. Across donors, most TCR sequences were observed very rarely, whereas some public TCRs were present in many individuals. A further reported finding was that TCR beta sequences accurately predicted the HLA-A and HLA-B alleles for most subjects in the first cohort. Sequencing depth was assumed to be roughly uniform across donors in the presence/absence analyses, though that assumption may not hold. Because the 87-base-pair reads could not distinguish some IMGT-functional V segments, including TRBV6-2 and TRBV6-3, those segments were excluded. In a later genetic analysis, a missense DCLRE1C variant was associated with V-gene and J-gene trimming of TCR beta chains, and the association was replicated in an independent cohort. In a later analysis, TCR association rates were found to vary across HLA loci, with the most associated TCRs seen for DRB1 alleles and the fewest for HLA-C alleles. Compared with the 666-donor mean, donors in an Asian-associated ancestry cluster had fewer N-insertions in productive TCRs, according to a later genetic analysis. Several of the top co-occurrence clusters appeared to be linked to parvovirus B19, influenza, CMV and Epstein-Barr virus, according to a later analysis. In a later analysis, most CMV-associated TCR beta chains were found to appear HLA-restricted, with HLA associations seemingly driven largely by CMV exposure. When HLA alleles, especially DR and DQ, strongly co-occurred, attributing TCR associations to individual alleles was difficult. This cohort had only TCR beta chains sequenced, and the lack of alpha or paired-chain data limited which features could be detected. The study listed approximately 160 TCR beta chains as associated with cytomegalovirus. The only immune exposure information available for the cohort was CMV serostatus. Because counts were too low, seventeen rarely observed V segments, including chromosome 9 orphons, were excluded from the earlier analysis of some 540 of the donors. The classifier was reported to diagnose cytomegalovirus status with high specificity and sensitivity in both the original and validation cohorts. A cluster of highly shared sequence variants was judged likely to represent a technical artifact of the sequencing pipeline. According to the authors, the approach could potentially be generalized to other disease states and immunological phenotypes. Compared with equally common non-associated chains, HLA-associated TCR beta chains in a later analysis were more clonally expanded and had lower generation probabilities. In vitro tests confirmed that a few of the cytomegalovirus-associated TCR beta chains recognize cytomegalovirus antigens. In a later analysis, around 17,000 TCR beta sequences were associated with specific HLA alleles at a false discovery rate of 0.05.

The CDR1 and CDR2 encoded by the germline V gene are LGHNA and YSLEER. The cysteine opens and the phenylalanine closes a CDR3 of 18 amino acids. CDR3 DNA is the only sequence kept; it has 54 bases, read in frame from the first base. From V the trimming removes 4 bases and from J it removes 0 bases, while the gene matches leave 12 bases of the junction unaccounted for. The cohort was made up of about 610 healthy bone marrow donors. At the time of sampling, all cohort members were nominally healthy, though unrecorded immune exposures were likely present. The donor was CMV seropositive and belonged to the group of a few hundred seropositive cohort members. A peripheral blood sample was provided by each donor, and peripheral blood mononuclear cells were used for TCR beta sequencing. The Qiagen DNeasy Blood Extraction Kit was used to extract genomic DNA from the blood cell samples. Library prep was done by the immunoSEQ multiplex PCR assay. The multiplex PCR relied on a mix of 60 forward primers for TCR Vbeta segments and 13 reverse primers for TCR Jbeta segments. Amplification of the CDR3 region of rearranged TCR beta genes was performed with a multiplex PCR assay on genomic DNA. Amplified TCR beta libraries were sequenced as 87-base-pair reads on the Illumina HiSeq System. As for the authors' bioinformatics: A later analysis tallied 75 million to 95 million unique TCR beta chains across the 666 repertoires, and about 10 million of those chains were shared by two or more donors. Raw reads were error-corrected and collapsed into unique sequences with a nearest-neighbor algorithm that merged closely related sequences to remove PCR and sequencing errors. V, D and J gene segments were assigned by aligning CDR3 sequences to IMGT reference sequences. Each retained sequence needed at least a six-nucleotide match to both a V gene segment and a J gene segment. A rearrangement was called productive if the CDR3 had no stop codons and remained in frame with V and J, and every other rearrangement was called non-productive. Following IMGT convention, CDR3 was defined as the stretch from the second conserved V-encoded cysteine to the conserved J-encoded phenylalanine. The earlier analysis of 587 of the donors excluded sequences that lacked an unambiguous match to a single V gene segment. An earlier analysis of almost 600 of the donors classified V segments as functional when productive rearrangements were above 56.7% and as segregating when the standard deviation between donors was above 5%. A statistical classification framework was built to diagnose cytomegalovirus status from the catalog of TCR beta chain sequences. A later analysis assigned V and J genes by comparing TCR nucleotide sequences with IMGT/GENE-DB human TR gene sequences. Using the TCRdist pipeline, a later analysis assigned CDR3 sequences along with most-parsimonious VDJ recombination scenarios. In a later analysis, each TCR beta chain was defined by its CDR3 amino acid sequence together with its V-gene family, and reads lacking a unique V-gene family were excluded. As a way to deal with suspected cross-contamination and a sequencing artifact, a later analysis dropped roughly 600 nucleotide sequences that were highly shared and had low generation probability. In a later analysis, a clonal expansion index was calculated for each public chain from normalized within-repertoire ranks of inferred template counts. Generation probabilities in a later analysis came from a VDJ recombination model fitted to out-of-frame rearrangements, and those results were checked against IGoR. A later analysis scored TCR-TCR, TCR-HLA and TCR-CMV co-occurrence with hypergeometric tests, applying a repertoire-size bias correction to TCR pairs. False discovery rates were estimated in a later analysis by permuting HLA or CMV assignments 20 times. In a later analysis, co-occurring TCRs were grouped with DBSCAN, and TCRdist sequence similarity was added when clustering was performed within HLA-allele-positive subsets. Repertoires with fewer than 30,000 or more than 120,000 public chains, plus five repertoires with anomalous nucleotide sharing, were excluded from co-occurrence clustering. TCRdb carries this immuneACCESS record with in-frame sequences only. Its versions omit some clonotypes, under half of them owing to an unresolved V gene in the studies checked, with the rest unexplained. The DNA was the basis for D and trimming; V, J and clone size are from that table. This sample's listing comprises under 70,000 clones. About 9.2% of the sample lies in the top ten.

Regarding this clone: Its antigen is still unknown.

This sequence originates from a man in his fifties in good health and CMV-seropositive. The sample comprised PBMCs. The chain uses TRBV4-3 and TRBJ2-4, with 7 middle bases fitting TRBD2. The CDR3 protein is CASSPGARGTLAKNIQYF. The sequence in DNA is TGCGCCAGCAGCCCAGGTGCGCGGGGGACTCTAGCCAAAAACATTCAGTACTTC.